This TCR beta chain was recovered during a study of PD-L1 blockade in urothelial cancer. Study-wide context: In terms of prior chemotherapy, patients had received 0 to 3 regimens. At 3 weeks (second dose) and 6 weeks after starting treatment, blood was analyzed. Study-level findings and limits: Stronger expansion of tumor-associated clones in blood at 3 weeks distinguished durable-benefit patients.

Turning to this clone: Antigen specificity is unknown.

Measured with immunoSEQ multiplex PCR; TCRdb has only the in-frame clones, and not every one. Of tens of thousands of clones listed, roughly four fifths are singletons. The CDR3 spans 15 residues. Germline V CDR1 and CDR2: MNHEY, SVGAGI. The V gene lost 4 bases and the J gene lost 0 bases, with 10 bases spanning the gap. The source of this sequence is a man aged 70 or older with urothelial cancer. The specimen comprised PBMCs, sampled around atezolizumab (anti-PD-L1) treatment. V gene TRBV6-5 combines with J gene TRBJ1-5; possible D gene TRBD1, 5 bases. This chain's CDR3 is CASSFRARSNQPQHF. In nucleotides, the CDR3 is TGTGCCAGCAGTTTCAGGGCCCGTAGCAATCAGCCCCAGCATTTT.